Following are 19 T cell receptor beta chains from one sample sequenced in a study of cytomegalovirus exposure and HLA in healthy donors. Using immunoSEQ multiplex PCR, the repertoire was profiled, and TCRdb retains in-frame clones only, with some absent. Altogether more than 95,000 clones are present, 94% being singletons, with the ten largest covering roughly 1.2%. The source material was PBMCs. These receptors all come from a woman aged 18-30 years in good health and CMV-seronegative.

This chain joins TRBV10-2 and TRBJ2-5, with D tentatively TRBD1 (5 bases). With 3 bases removed from V and 2 bases from J, the gap between germline ends came to 7 bases. Germline CDR1 is WSHSY and CDR2 is SAAADI. The CDR3 is 13 amino acids. For the CDR3, the DNA is TGCGCCAGCAGTGACAACAGGCAAGAGACCCAGTACTTC. It codes for CASSDNRQETQYF.

This clone was picked up one time. The chain combines TRBV27 with TRBJ1-2; 9 bases are a match to TRBD1. This CDR3 is built from 16 residues. The V segment lost 4 bases and the J segment 4 bases; nucleotides outside the gene matches: 10. Looked up from germline, CDR1 is MNHEY and CDR2 is SMNVEV (reference sequence). The CDR3 protein is CASSSDRGRSPYGYTF. The DNA for the CDR3 is TGTGCCAGCAGTTCGGACAGGGGCCGGTCCCCCTATGGCTACACCTTC.

The V gene is TRBV5-5, the J gene TRBJ2-7, with 7 bases aligning to TRBD2. The CDR3 totals 14 residues. The ends lost 2 bases at V and 5 bases at J; junction bases unmatched: 7. Germline V gene sequence: CDR1 SGHKS, CDR2 YYEKEE (reference sequence). The CDR3 sequence is CASSFPGREDEQYF. The CDR3 nucleotides read TGTGCCAGCAGCTTTCCGGGACGGGAGGACGAGCAGTACTTC.

The genes are TRBV7-2 and TRBJ1-1, with D maybe TRBD1 (5 bases). Germline V gene sequence: CDR1 SGHTA, CDR2 FQGNSA. This CDR3 comprises 14 residues. Trimming cost V 2 bases and J 4 bases, with 11 bases left between them. The CDR3 DNA follows: TGTGCCAGCAGCTTAAATCTGGGGGGCACTGAAGCTTTCTTT. It translates to CASSLNLGGTEAFF.

The rearrangement uses TRBV10-3 and TRBJ1-1, with unresolved D. In germline, CDR1 is ENHRY, CDR2 SYGVKD. The CDR3 spans 15 residues. V lost 0 bases to trimming and J lost 3 bases, with 11 bases between them. CDR3 amino acids: CAISESSRLDTEAFF. CDR3 coding DNA: TGTGCCATCAGTGAGTCTAGCCGGCTCGACACTGAAGCTTTCTTT.

J is TRBJ1-2 and V is TRBV7-9; D is unclear. CDR3 size: 12 residues. CDR1 and CDR2 from the germline V gene are SEHNR and FQNEAQ (reference sequence). Trimming left V 1 base short and J 7 bases short, with 7 bases between. The CDR3 region is CASSLEGSGYTF. CDR3 bases: TGTGCCAGCAGCTTAGAAGGGAGTGGCTACACCTTC.

The chain recombines TRBV5-4 with TRBJ1-1; no reliable D call. The germline CDR1 and CDR2 sequences are SGHNT and YYREEE (reference sequence). There are 13 residues in the CDR3. Deletions cut 3 bases from V and 3 bases from J, with 9 bases between. The CDR3 DNA reads as TGTGCCAGCAGCTCCGGTACTTACACTGAAGCTTTCTTT. Translation: CASSSGTYTEAFF.

This clone was detected a few times. This chain uses TRBV27 with TRBJ1-4; 7 nucleotides line up with TRBD1. Germline V gene sequence: CDR1 MNHEY, CDR2 SMNVEV (reference sequence). Germline trimming cut 8 bases from V and 10 bases from J; bases unmatched to any gene: 13. CDR3 length equals 14 residues. The CDR3 bases are TGTGCCAGCGGTCAGACAGGGCGGTTAGGAAAACTGTTTTTT. It yields the protein CASGQTGRLGKLFF.

The chain is built from TRBV5-1 and TRBJ1-2; TRBD1 is a possible D gene (6 bases). The CDR3 is 15 residues long. The V end lost 4 bases, the J end lost 6 bases, and 19 bases lay between the germline ends. Germline V gene data show CDR1 as SGHRS and CDR2 as YFSETQ. The CDR3 spells CASSLKDSYSDGYTF. The CDR3 coding sequence is TGCGCCAGCAGCCTAAAGGACAGCTATTCCGATGGCTACACCTTC.

Of note for this clone: This CDR3 is also generated by other DNA sequences in the sample. The gene calls are TRBV28 and TRBJ2-5; 14 positions agree with TRBD2. V shed 9 bases and J 4 bases; nucleotides not matched to a gene: 1. Germline-derived CDR1 and CDR2 are MDHEN and SYDVKM. The CDR3 is made up of 13 amino acids. The CDR3 reads CASGLAGGETQYF. As DNA, the CDR3 is TGTGCCAGTGGACTAGCGGGAGGAGAGACCCAGTACTTC.

This clone came up once. The rearrangement links TRBV5-6 to TRBJ1-1, with a tentative D call TRBD1 (6 bases). The V gene's germline CDR1 is SGHDT and CDR2 YYEEEE. Trimming left V 5 bases short and J 3 bases short, with 20 bases between. This CDR3 is built from 16 residues. This CDR3 reads CASSSRPLRTDTEAFF. Written as DNA, the CDR3 is TGTGCCAGCAGTTCCCGCCCTCTAAGGACAGACACTGAAGCTTTCTTT.

This chain uses TRBV28 with TRBJ1-1; D is uncertain. This CDR3 is built from 14 residues. Germline loops: CDR1 MDHEN, CDR2 SYDVKM. V was pared by 3 bases and J by 6 bases, with 14 bases between. The CDR3 nucleotides are TGTGCCAGCAGTTTTCCCCCGACCGACTCTGAAGCTTTCTTT. It codes for CASSFPPTDSEAFF.

This chain links TRBV13 with TRBJ1-6; no firm D call. The CDR3 is 15 residues long. The V gene lost 2 bases and the J gene lost 9 bases, with 14 bases spanning the gap. From germline, CDR1 is PRHDT and CDR2 FYEKMQ (reference sequence). The CDR3 DNA sequence: TGTGCCAGCAGCTTACGGGCAGTTGGGAGTTCACCCCTCCACTTT. Its translation: CASSLRAVGSSPLHF.

The rearrangement links TRBV5-1 to TRBJ2-5, with D maybe TRBD2 (5 bases). V was shortened by 3 bases and J by 1 base, with 13 bases between the two germline ends. Germline CDR1 is SGHRS and CDR2 is YFSETQ. CDR3 size: 15 residues. DNA of the CDR3: TGCGCCAGCAGCTCCTCCCGAGGACTCCAAGAGACCCAGTACTTC. It specifies CASSSSRGLQETQYF. Filled out from reference TRBV5-1 and TRBJ2-5, the complete variable domain reads KAGVTQTPRYLIKTRGQQVTLSCSPISGHRSVSWYQQTPGQGLQFLFEYFSETQRNKGNFPGRFSGRQFSNSRSEMNVSTLELGDSALYLCASSSSRGLQETQYFGPGTRLLVL.

This chain links TRBV5-4 with TRBJ2-1, with 10 bases that match TRBD2. The CDR3 sequence is 16 residues long. Unmatched junction bases numbered 11, after V lost 3 bases and J lost 8 bases. Germline CDR1 and CDR2: SGHNT and YYREEE (reference sequence). DNA of the CDR3: TGTGCCAGCAGCTCCCAGCGGGGGGGCCGTTTCGATGAGCAGTTCTTC. Encoded protein: CASSSQRGGRFDEQFF.

The rearrangement joins TRBV28 to TRBJ1-5; TRBD1 matches at 7 bases. CDR3 length equals 14 residues. With 6 bases clipped from V and 3 bases from J, the junction kept 5 bases outside the gene matches. Per the germline V gene, CDR1 is MDHEN and CDR2 is SYDVKM. CDR3 amino acids: CASSATGFNQPQHF. The CDR3, as DNA: TGTGCCAGCAGCGCGACAGGGTTCAATCAGCCCCAGCATTTT.

The chain links TRBV5-1 to TRBJ2-7, with a possible D match to TRBD1 (6 bases). Per germline, CDR1 SGHRS and CDR2 YFSETQ. The CDR3 is 14 amino acids. The ends were cut back, 4 bases at V and 5 bases at J, with 16 bases in the middle. Here the CDR3 reads CASSAVAGGHEQYF. DNA for the CDR3: TGCGCCAGCAGCGCCGTAGCTGGGGGCCACGAGCAGTACTTC.

The V call is TRBV28, the J call TRBJ1-2, with D maybe TRBD1 (5 bases). V was trimmed by 8 bases and J by 7 bases, leaving 11 bases between them. The CDR3 loop spans 11 amino acids. Germline V gene sequence: CDR1 MDHEN, CDR2 SYDVKM. The CDR3 region is CASGARSGYTF. Written as DNA, the CDR3 is TGTGCCAGCGGGGCCCGGTCTGGCTACACCTTC.

J is TRBJ2-4 and V is TRBV6-5; possible D gene TRBD2, 5 bases. This CDR3 is built from 13 residues. Germline CDR1 reads MNHEY; CDR2 reads SVGAGI. Trimming cost V 4 bases and J 8 bases, with 12 bases left between them. CDR3 region: CASSSADRDIQYF. The CDR3 DNA reads TGTGCCAGCAGTTCAGCGGACCGGGACATTCAGTACTTC.